Below, 9 T cell receptor beta chains from the same sample are listed, as sequenced in a study of regulatory T cells in long-lasting Graves disease. Assembly of TCR beta libraries relied on iRepertoire HTBI primers together with Arm-PCR of CDR3 regions. Using its own MiXCR run on the multiplex PCR reads, TCRdb lists one record per CDR3 protein. The sample lists about 540,000 distinct CDR3 sequences; approximately 12% were seen once. Sample time point: newly diagnosed GD, antithyroid drugs for less than 3 months. RNA extracted from PBMCs served as the sequencing template. The same data also went into a second study, on T cells in Graves' hyperthyroidism and ophthalmopathy.

The sequences come from peripheral blood mononuclear cells (PBMCs), collected at new diagnosis, from a patient treated with antithyroid drugs. All receptors derive from a man aged 25-40 years with Graves disease.

V is TRBV20-1 and J is TRBJ1-2; TRBD1 matches 7 bases. The CDR3 is 16 residues long. In germline, CDR1 is DFQATT, CDR2 SNEGSKA (reference sequence). After removal of 5 bases from V and 1 base from J, the junction contained 13 bases not matched to a gene. In DNA, the CDR3 is TGCAGTGCTTCCACAACCGGGACAGAACTTAACTATGGCTACACCTTC. It specifies CSASTTGTELNYGYTF.

Comment on this clonotype: A read error may explain this, as a much larger clone is one base away. This chain links TRBV20-1 with TRBJ2-1; 7 bases are shared with TRBD1. Germline V gene sequence: CDR1 DFQATT, CDR2 SNEGSKA (reference sequence). The CDR3 covers 14 residues. Unmatched junction bases numbered 15, after V lost 6 bases and J lost 10 bases. The DNA for the CDR3 is TGCAGTGCAAGGGGGACAGTCAGCTCCTACGAGCAGTTCTTC. Translated: CSARGTVSSYEQFF.

As to this clonotype: Here the CDR3 omits its conserved ending phenylalanine or tryptophan, so a read error is the likely source. The CDR3: CASSSKGQEGKGYTL. CDR3 nucleotides: TGTGCCAGCAGCTCCAAGGGACAGGAAGGCAAGGGCTACACCCTC. The chain recombines TRBV13 with TRBJ1-2; 8 positions match TRBD1. Trimming at V came to 4 bases and at J to 8 bases, leaving 12 bases not matched to a gene. Germline CDR1 reads PRHDT; CDR2 reads FYEKMQ (reference sequence). This CDR3 is 15 amino acids long.

CDR3 sequence (DNA): TGTGCCTGGAGTGTGGGACAGGGGACTGAAGCTTTCTTT. This translates into CAWSVGQGTEAFF. J is TRBJ1-1 and V is TRBV30, with TRBD1 matching over 10 bases. Germline CDR1 GTSNPN, CDR2 SVGIG (reference sequence). After removal of 0 bases from V and 5 bases from J, the junction contained 0 bases not matched to a gene. The length of the CDR3 is 13 residues.

The chain joins TRBV3-1 to TRBJ2-1, with 8 bases that match TRBD2. The V gene's germline CDR1 is LGHDT and CDR2 YNNKEL (reference sequence). With V trimmed by 4 bases and J by 3 bases, 11 bases remained unmatched. The CDR3 covers 17 residues. The DNA of the CDR3 is TGTGCCAGCAGCCGAAATCCTTCCGGGGGGGTCTACAATGAGCAGTTCTTC. Its translation: CASSRNPSGGVYNEQFF.

This clonotype was seen at least ten times. V and J are TRBV6-1 and TRBJ1-1; D gene ambiguous. The V end lost 10 bases, the J end lost 0 bases, and 12 bases lay between the germline ends. Germline V gene sequence: CDR1 MNHNS, CDR2 SASEGT. This CDR3 is built from 13 residues. CDR3 residues: CATQPYMNTEAFF. In DNA, the CDR3 is TGTGCCACTCAACCTTACATGAACACTGAAGCTTTCTTT.

The V call is TRBV3-1, the J call TRBJ2-7; D is perhaps TRBD1 or TRBD2 (5 bases each). This CDR3 spans 13 amino acids. The V gene lost 1 base and the J gene lost 4 bases, with 8 bases spanning the gap. CDR1 LGHDT and CDR2 YNNKEL come from the germline V gene (reference sequence). CDR3 region: CASSQGDGYEQYF. DNA for the CDR3: TGTGCCAGCAGCCAAGGGGACGGGTACGAGCAGTACTTC.

This clonotype has ten or more counts. DNA for the CDR3: TGCAGTGCTAGTCCTAGGACAGGGGTGAATGAAAAACTGTTTTTT. Its translation is CSASPRTGVNEKLFF. The chain combines TRBV20-1 with TRBJ1-4; 9 nucleotides line up with TRBD1. Germline V gene sequence: CDR1 DFQATT, CDR2 SNEGSKA (reference sequence). This CDR3 spans 15 amino acids. J was trimmed by 5 bases and V by 3 bases; bases with no gene match: 7.

This clonotype was observed many times. The chain joins TRBV6-9 to TRBJ1-1; D is perhaps TRBD1 (5 bases). The CDR3 loop spans 17 amino acids. V gave up 3 bases and J gave up 4 bases, with 21 bases separating them. CDR1 and CDR2 from the germline V gene are MNHGY and SVAAGI. This CDR3 reads CASSYKGTALIGTEAFF. DNA of the CDR3: TGTGCCAGCAGTTACAAGGGGACGGCCTTGATCGGCACTGAAGCTTTCTTT.